A selection of T cell receptor beta chains follows, all from one sample in a study of a mutant IDH1 vaccine in newly diagnosed glioma. Repertoires were generated with immunoSEQ multiplex PCR, while TCRdb's copy carries only in-frame clones and drops some. Of about 27,000 clones listed, approximately 87% were seen once; the top ten hold 30% to 35%. Antigens for these TCRs are unknown. Sequences were derived from PBMCs, sampled from a glioma patient whose treatment included an IDH1 peptide vaccine. The origin of the receptors is a man younger than 45 with glioma. Each CDR3 is given with its conserved first and last residue. The D gene is left open where the match is weak. Not all rows give a size; the values are once, few, many and, for expanded clones, a class.

>few|-|TRBJ2-1|TRBV28
CASRINWGGDNEQFF
TGTGCCAGCAGGATCAATTGGGGTGGTGACAATGAGCAGTTCTTC
>-|TRBD1|TRBJ2-7|TRBV27
CASSRTGGDEQYF
TGTGCCAGCAGTAGGACAGGGGGCGACGAGCAGTACTTC
>-|-|TRBJ2-1|TRBV5-8
CASSSKGSSYNEQFF
TGTGCCAGCAGCTCCAAGGGGAGCTCCTACAATGAGCAGTTCTTC
>-|-|TRBJ1-6|TRBV5-8
CASSEDRPNSPLHF
TGTGCCAGCAGCGAGGACAGACCTAATTCACCCCTCCACTTT
>once|TRBD2|TRBJ2-5|TRBV9
CASSLGTSGYLAQETQYF
TGTGCCAGCAGCTTAGGGACTAGCGGATATCTAGCACAAGAGACCCAGTACTTC
>-|-|TRBJ1-1|TRBV6-1
CASSARTVRNTEAFF
TGTGCCAGCAGTGCCAGGACAGTTAGGAACACTGAAGCTTTCTTT
>-|-|TRBJ2-5|TRBV19
CASNRGAGETQYF
TGTGCCAGTAATCGGGGGGCAGGAGAGACCCAGTACTTC
>-|-|TRBJ1-5|TRBV5-1
CASTVGPGNQPQHF
TGCGCCAGCACCGTGGGGCCTGGCAATCAGCCCCAGCATTTT
>-|-|TRBJ2-1|TRBV5-1
CASSSYNEQFF
TGCGCCAGCAGTTCCTACAATGAGCAGTTCTTC
>-|TRBD1|TRBJ2-1|TRBV6-1
CASKTGGGSYNEQFF
TGTGCCAGCAAGACAGGGGGTGGTTCGTACAATGAGCAGTTCTTC
>-|TRBD1|TRBJ1-3|TRBV25-1
CASSESQTGRQNTIYF
TGTGCCAGCAGTGAATCCCAGACAGGGCGTCAAAACACCATATATTTT
>once|-|TRBJ1-6|TRBV5-1
CASSPAEGGNSPLHF
TGCGCCAGCAGCCCCGCCGAGGGTGGTAATTCACCCCTCCACTTT
>-|TRBD1|TRBJ2-2|TRBV29-1
CSGRDRGGTGELFF
TGCAGCGGTAGGGACAGGGGAGGCACCGGGGAGCTGTTTTTT
>few|-|TRBJ1-5|TRBV30
CAWSGKENQPQHF
TGTGCCTGGAGTGGTAAGGAAAATCAGCCCCAGCATTTT
>once|-|TRBJ2-1|TRBV29-1
CSVGYRQQGNEQFF
TGCAGCGTTGGATATCGCCAACAGGGTAATGAGCAGTTCTTC
>-|TRBD1|TRBJ2-3|TRBV7-3
CASSPTGAKDTQYF
TGTGCCAGCAGCCCAACAGGGGCAAAAGATACGCAGTATTTT
>once|-|TRBJ1-1|TRBV15
CATSRELLNTEAFF
TGTGCCACCAGCAGAGAACTTTTGAACACTGAAGCTTTCTTT
>-|-|TRBJ2-1|TRBV5-5
CASSLDGAIEQFF
TGTGCCAGCAGCTTAGATGGCGCCATTGAGCAGTTCTTC
>-|TRBD1|TRBJ1-5|TRBV7-2
CASSMSWTGNQPQHF
TGTGCCAGCAGCATGTCATGGACAGGGAATCAGCCCCAGCATTTT
>-|TRBD1|TRBJ1-2|TRBV2
CASSLGTAIPNYGYTF
TGTGCCAGCAGTCTTGGGACAGCCATACCTAACTATGGCTACACCTTC
>few|-|TRBJ1-5|TRBV19
CASSIWERNQPQHF
TGTGCCAGTAGTATTTGGGAACGCAATCAGCCCCAGCATTTT
>-|-|TRBJ1-5|TRBV5-1
CASRSTVDQPQHF
TGCGCCAGCAGGTCTACAGTAGATCAGCCCCAGCATTTT
>few|-|TRBJ1-2|TRBV2
CASRPGPGVYGYTF
TGTGCCAGCAGGCCGGGCCCAGGGGTCTATGGCTACACCTTC
>-|-|TRBJ2-3|TRBV6-5
CASSYLGPLGTDTQYF
TGTGCCAGCAGTTACCTGGGCCCGTTGGGGACAGATACGCAGTATTTT
>few|-|TRBJ1-1|TRBV5-1
CASSLMQGTTEAFF
TGCGCCAGCAGCTTGATGCAGGGGACCACTGAAGCTTTCTTT
>few|-|TRBJ1-1|TRBV7-9
CASSWQGSEAFF
TGTGCCAGCAGTTGGCAGGGGTCTGAAGCTTTCTTT
>-|TRBD1|TRBJ2-1|TRBV5-5
CASSLGQGINEQFF
TGTGCCAGCAGCTTGGGACAGGGTATCAATGAGCAGTTCTTC
>-|TRBD1|TRBJ1-3|TRBV14
CASSQVYRGSGNTIYF
TGTGCCAGCAGCCAAGTATACAGGGGCTCTGGAAACACCATATATTTT